Included here is one T cell receptor (beta chain) sequence, with context. Repertoires were generated with immunoSEQ multiplex PCR, while TCRdb's copy carries only in-frame clones and drops some. The sample lists some 170,000 clones; about 88% were seen once. The data are from a study of cytotoxic CD8 clonotypes in ibrutinib-treated CLL. The clonotype comes from a human donor with chronic lymphocytic leukemia. The sequences come from PBMCs, collected at disease progression, from a patient treated with ibrutinib.

The CDR3 sequence is CSVEGANGYTF. CDR3 sequence (DNA): TGCAGCGTTGAAGGGGCGAATGGCTACACCTTC. The chain uses TRBV29-1 and TRBJ1-2; D unresolved. Trimming cost V 1 base and J 6 bases, with 6 bases left between them. This CDR3 contains 11 residues. Germline V gives CDR1 SQVTM, CDR2 ANQGSEA.